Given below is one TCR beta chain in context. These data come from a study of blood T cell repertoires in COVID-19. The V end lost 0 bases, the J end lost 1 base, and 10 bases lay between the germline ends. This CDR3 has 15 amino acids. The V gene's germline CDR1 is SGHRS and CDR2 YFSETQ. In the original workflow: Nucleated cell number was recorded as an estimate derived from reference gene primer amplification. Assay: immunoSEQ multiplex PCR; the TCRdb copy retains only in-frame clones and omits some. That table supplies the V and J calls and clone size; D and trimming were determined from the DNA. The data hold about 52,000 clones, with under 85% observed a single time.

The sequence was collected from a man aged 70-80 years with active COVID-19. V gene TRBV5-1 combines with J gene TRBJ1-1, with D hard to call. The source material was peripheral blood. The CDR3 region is CASSLEAGWNTEAFF. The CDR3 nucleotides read TGCGCCAGCAGCTTGGAAGCAGGCTGGAACACTGAAGCTTTCTTT.